The T cell receptor beta chain described here comes from a study of cytomegalovirus exposure and HLA in healthy donors. Looking at the study overall: A subsequent analysis reported that the roughly 120 validation repertoires were produced on the same platform that had also been used for the roughly 700 first-cohort repertoires.

This clone was observed a few times. The antigen is unknown. Study results and caveats: The study listed some 160 cytomegalovirus-associated TCR beta chains. CMV antigen specificity of three CMV-associated chains was confirmed in vitro. First-cohort TCR clusters tended to co-occur in the approximately 110 validation repertoires, a later analysis found.

CDR3 size: 14 residues. Looked up from germline, CDR1 is MNHEY and CDR2 is SVGAGI. Germline trimming cut 5 bases from V and 4 bases from J; bases unmatched to any gene: 6. Sequencing used immunoSEQ multiplex PCR; TCRdb keeps in-frame clones, though not all of them. Of some 130,000 clones listed, approximately 82% are singletons. The sample taken for sequencing was PBMCs. V usage is TRBV6-5 and J usage is TRBJ1-2; 8 bases line up with TRBD1. This clonotype originated in a man aged 25 to 40 in good health and CMV-seropositive. The CDR3 protein is CASSMAGTGYGYTF. CDR3 bases: TGTGCCAGCAGTATGGCCGGGACAGGCTATGGCTACACCTTC.